This TCR beta chain emerged from a study of human T cells and chemical hapten exposure. CDR3 size: 14 residues. As concerns this clonotype: Antigen: not known.

Study results and caveats: TCRs exceeding 1 in 1000 frequency stayed unchanged with DPC sensitization.

Unfractionated whole blood served as the source for total RNA extraction. TCRdb itself ran the 5' RACE reads through MiXCR, one entry per CDR3 protein. There are 80,000 or so distinct CDR3 sequences in the sample; 15% to 20% occur only once, and approximately 7% lies in the top ten. The rearrangement uses TRBV21-1 and TRBJ1-1. TRBV21-1 is termed a pseudogene. This clonotype was obtained from a female donor in good health. CDR3 nucleotide sequence: TGTGCCAGCACCACAGGGGAGTGTTGCGCTGAAGCTTTCTTT. This codes for CASTTGECCAEAFF.